This TCR delta chain was recorded in a study of gamma-delta T cells after stem cell transplantation. In its sample, this clone was seen a few times. TCRdb reapplied CATT to the RT-PCR reads. The sample holds over 12 delta-chain clones. The CDR3 has 14 amino acids. The junction had 4 bases not matched to a gene; V was cut back by 4 bases and J by 0 bases. In germline, CDR1 is GEAIGNYY, CDR2 EKD. The chain couples TRDV2 to TRDJ1, with 7 bases matching TRDD3. The sequence came from a human donor. It is not recorded whose cells these are; they may come from a transplant donor. This table probably holds off-target reads from a library built for another chain. Source material: gamma-delta T cells. The CDR3, as DNA: TGTGCCTGTGATGGGGGGATCCACACCGATAAACTCATCTTT. It encodes CACDGGIHTDKLIF.